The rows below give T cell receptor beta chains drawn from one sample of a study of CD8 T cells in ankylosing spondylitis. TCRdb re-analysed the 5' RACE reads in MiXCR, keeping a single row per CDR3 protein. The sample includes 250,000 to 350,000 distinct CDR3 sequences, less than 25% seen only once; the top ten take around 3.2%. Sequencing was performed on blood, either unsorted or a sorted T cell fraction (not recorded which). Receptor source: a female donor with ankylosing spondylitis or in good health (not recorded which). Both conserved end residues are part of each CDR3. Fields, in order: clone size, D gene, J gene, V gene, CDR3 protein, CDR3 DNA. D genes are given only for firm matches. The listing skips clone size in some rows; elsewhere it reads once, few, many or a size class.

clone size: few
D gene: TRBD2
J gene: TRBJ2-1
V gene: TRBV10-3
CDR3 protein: CAIRTGTSGNYNEQFF
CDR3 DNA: TGTGCCATCAGGACCGGGACTAGCGGTAACTACAATGAGCAGTTCTTC

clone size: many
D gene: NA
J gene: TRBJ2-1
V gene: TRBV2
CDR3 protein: CASRGAGLRNEQFF
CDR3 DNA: TGTGCCAGCAGGGGGGCGGGTTTACGCAATGAGCAGTTCTTC

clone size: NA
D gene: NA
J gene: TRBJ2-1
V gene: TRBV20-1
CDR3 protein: CSARSSPRLGEQFF
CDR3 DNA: TGCAGTGCGAGAAGCAGCCCCCGGTTAGGTGAGCAGTTCTTC

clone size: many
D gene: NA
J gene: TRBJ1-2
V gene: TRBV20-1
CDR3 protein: CSARPYRDAHGYTF
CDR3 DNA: TGCAGTGCTAGACCTTACCGGGACGCCCATGGCTACACCTTC

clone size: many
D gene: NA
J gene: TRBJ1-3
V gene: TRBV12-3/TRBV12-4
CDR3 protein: CASSRQSSGNTIYF
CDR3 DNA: TGTGCCAGCAGTAGACAGTCCTCTGGAAACACCATATATTTT

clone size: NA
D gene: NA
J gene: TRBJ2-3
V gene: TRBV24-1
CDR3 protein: CATSGTASTDTQYF
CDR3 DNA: TGTGCCACCAGTGGGACAGCCAGCACAGATACGCAGTATTTT

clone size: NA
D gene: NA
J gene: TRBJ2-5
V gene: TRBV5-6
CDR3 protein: CASSWVTRQETQYF
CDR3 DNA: TGTGCCAGCAGCTGGGTGACACGCCAAGAGACCCAGTACTTC

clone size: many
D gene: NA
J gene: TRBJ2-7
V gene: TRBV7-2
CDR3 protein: CASSLGLGSNEQYF
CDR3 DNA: TGTGCCAGCAGCTTAGGTCTAGGGTCCAACGAGCAGTACTTC

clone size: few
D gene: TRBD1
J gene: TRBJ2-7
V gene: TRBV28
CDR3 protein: CASRTGTVSGEQYF
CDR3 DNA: TGTGCCAGCAGAACCGGGACAGTCTCCGGCGAGCAGTACTTC

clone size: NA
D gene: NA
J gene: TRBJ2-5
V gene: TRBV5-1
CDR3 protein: CASSENYPPETQYF
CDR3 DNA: TGCGCCAGCAGTGAGAACTACCCCCCGGAGACCCAGTACTTC

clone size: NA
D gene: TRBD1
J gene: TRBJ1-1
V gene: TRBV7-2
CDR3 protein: CASSLFEGARTEAFF
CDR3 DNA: TGTGCCAGCAGCTTATTTGAGGGGGCGAGGACTGAAGCTTTCTTT

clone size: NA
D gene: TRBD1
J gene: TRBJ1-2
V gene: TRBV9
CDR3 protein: CASSVGGQGNGYTF
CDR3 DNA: TGTGCCAGCAGCGTAGGGGGACAGGGGAATGGCTACACCTTC

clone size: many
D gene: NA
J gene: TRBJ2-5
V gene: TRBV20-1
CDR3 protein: CSAQTNRETQYF
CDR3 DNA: TGCAGTGCCCAGACTAATCGAGAGACCCAGTACTTC

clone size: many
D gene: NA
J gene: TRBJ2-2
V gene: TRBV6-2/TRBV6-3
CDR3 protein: CASSSGGELFF
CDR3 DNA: TGTGCCAGCAGTTCCGGCGGGGAGCTGTTTTTT

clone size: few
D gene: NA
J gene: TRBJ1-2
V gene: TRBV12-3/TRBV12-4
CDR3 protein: CASTRGTSISQANYGYTF
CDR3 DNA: TGTGCCAGCACCCGCGGGACATCAATAAGTCAAGCTAACTATGGCTACACCTTC

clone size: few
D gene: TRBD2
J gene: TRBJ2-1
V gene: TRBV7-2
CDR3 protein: CASSWTSGYNEQFF
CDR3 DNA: TGTGCCAGCAGCTGGACTAGCGGGTACAATGAGCAGTTCTTC

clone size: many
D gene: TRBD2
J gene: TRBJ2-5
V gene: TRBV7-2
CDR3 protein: CASSNSRLARETQYF
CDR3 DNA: TGTGCCAGCAGCAATTCCCGACTAGCAAGGGAGACCCAGTACTTC

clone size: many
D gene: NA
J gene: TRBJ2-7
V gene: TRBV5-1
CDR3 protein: CASSSTGGDRPYEQYF
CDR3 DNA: TGCGCCAGCAGCTCCACGGGGGGGGACAGGCCCTACGAGCAGTACTTC

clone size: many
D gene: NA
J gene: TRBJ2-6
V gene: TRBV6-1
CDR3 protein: CASSDPGAGANVLTF
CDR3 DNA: TGTGCCAGCAGTGATCCAGGGGCTGGGGCCAACGTCCTGACTTTC

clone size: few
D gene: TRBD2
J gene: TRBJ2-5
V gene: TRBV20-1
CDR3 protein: CSAPFGLAGGETQYF
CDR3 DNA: TGCAGTGCTCCCTTCGGACTAGCGGGAGGAGAGACCCAGTACTTC

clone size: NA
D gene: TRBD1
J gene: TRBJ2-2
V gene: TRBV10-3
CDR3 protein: CAIRTTGSAGELFF
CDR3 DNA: TGTGCCATCAGAACGACAGGGTCTGCCGGGGAGCTGTTTTTT

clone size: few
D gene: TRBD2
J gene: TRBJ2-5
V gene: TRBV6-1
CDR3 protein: CASSALLAGETQYF
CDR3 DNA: TGTGCCAGCAGTGCATTACTAGCGGGAGAGACCCAGTACTTC

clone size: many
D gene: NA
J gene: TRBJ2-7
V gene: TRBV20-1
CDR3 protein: CSARGFAVQTEQYF
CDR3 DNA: TGCAGTGCTAGAGGATTTGCAGTCCAGACCGAGCAGTACTTC

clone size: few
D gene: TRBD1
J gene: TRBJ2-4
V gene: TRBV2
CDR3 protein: CASSMGQGDIQYF
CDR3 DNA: TGTGCCAGCAGTATGGGACAGGGGGACATTCAGTACTTC

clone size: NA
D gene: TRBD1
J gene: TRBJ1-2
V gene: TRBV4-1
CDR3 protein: CASSQPDRGIYGYTF
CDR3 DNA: TGCGCCAGCAGCCAACCAGACAGGGGAATCTATGGCTACACCTTC

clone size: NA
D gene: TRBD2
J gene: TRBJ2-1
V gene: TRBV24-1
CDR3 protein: CATSSSGALNEQFF
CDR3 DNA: TGTGCCACCAGTAGTAGCGGGGCCTTAAATGAGCAGTTCTTC

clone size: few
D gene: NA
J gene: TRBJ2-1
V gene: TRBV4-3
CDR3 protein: CASSQGAFRGRGEQFF
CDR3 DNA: TGCGCCAGCAGCCAAGGCGCGTTTAGGGGACGGGGTGAGCAGTTCTTC

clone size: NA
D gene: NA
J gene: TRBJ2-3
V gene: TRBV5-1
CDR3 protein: CASSIGGAPNTQYF
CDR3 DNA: TGCGCCAGCAGCATCGGCGGGGCCCCTAATACGCAGTATTTT

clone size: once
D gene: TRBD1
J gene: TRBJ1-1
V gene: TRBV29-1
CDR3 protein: CSVAQGARGNTEAFF
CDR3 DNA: TGCAGCGTTGCTCAGGGGGCGCGAGGGAACACTGAAGCTTTCTTT

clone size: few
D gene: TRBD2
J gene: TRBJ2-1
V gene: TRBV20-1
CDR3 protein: CSARTSGRANEQFF
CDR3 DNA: TGCAGTGCCCGGACTAGCGGGAGGGCCAATGAGCAGTTCTTC

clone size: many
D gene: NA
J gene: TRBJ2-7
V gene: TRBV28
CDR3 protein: CASSPTGTYEQYF
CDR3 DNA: TGTGCCAGCAGTCCAACTGGAACCTACGAGCAGTACTTC

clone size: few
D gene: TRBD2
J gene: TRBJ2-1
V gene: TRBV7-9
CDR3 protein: CASSPQTSGYYNEQFF
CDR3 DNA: TGTGCCAGCAGCCCCCAGACTAGCGGATACTACAATGAGCAGTTCTTC

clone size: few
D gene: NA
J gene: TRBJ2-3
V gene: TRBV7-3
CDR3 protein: CASSLSLAQSDTQYF
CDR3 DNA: TGTGCCAGCAGCTTATCCCTAGCGCAGTCCGATACGCAGTATTTT

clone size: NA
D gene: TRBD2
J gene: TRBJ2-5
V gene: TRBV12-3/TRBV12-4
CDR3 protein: CASSFNSRGLAPYRGETQYF
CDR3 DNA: TGTGCCAGCAGCTTTAATAGCCGCGGACTAGCGCCTTATCGGGGAGAGACCCAGTACTTC

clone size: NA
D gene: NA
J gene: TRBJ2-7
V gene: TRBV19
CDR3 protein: CASSSRSASYEQYF
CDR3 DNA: TGTGCCAGTAGTAGCCGGAGCGCCTCCTACGAGCAGTACTTC

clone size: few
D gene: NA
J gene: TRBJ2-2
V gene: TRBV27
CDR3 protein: CASSLGHTNTGELFF
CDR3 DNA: TGTGCCAGCAGTTTGGGACACACGAACACCGGGGAGCTGTTTTTT

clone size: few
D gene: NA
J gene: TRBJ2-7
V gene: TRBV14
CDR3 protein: CASSQGRYFYEQYF
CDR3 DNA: TGTGCCAGCAGCCAAGGCAGGTACTTCTACGAGCAGTACTTC

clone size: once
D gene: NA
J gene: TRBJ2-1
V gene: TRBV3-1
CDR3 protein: CASSQSRNNEQFF
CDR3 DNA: TGTGCCAGCAGCCAGTCCCGGAACAATGAGCAGTTCTTC

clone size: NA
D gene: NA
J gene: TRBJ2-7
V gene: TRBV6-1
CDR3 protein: CASSEEGLYEQYF
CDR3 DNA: TGTGCCAGCAGTGAAGAAGGCCTCTACGAGCAGTACTTC

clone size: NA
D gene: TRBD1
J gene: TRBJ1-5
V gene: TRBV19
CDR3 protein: CASSMDRGDQPQHF
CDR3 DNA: TGTGCCAGTAGTATGGACAGGGGGGATCAGCCCCAGCATTTT

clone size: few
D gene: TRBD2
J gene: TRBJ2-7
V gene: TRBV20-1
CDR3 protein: CSARDPVREYEQYF
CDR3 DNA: TGCAGTGCTAGAGATCCGGTGCGGGAGTACGAGCAGTACTTC